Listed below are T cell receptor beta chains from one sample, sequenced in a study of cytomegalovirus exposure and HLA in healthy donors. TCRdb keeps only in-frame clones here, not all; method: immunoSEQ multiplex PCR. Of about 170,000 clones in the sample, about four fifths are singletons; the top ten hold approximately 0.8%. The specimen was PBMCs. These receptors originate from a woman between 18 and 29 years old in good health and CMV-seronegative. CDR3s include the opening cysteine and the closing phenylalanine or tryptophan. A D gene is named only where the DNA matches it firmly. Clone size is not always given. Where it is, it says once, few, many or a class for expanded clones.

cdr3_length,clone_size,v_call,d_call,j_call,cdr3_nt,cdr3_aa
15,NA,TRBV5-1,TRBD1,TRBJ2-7,TGCGCCAGCAGCTTCTCCGGGACAGGGTCGGGGGAGCAGTACTTC,CASSFSGTGSGEQYF
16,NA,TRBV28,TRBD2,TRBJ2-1,TGTGCCAGCACCATGGGCGGGAGGTTCTCCTACAATGAGCAGTTCTTC,CASTMGGRFSYNEQFF
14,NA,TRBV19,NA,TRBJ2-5,TGTGCCAGTAGGGAGACAGGTTTTGTGGAGACCCAGTACTTC,CASRETGFVETQYF
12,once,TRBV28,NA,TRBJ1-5,TGTGCCAGCAGTTGGCAACAGGGACCCCAGCATTTT,CASSWQQGPQHF
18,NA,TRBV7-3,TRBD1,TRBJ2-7,TGTGCCAGCAGCTTAACCGGGACAGGGGCGTGTCCCCCCAACGAGCAGTACTTC,CASSLTGTGACPPNEQYF
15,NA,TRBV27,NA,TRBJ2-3,TGTGCCAGCAGTTTGGGGAGTCCTGGCACAGATACGCAGTATTTT,CASSLGSPGTDTQYF
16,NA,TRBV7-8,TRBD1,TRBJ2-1,TGTGCCAGCAGCCCTCCCGGGACAGGGGCCAGAAATGAGCAGTTCTTC,CASSPPGTGARNEQFF
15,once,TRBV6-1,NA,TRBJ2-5,TGTGCCAGCAGTGTGGCAGGACAGAGGAGAGAGACCCAGTACTTC,CASSVAGQRRETQYF
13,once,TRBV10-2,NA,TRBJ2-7,TGCGCCAGCAGTGATGGCAGGGGTTACGAGCAGTACTTC,CASSDGRGYEQYF
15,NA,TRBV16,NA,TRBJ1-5,TGTGCCAGCAGCCCACAGGGCTATAGCAATCAGCCCCAGCATTTT,CASSPQGYSNQPQHF
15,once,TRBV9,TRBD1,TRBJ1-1,TGTGCCAGCAGCGGAACCCGGGACAGACACACTGAAGCTTTCTTT,CASSGTRDRHTEAFF
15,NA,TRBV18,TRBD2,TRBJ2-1,TGTGCCAGCTCCCCCCCCCGGGAGGGGTACAATGGGCAGTTCTTC,CASSPPREGYNGQFF
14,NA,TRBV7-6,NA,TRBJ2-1,TGTGCCAGCAGCTTAGTGGCAGGGGTGAATGAGCAGTTCTTC,CASSLVAGVNEQFF
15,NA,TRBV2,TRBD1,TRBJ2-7,TGTGCCAGCAGATCTGCCGGGACAGGGATTTACGAGCAGTACTTC,CASRSAGTGIYEQYF
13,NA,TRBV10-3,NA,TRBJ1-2,TGTGCCATCAGTCTGACAGACTACTATGGCTACACCTTC,CAISLTDYYGYTF
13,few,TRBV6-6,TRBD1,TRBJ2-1,TGTGCCAGCGGACGGGACAGGAACAATGAGCAGTTCTTC,CASGRDRNNEQFF
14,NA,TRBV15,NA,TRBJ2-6,TGTGCCACCAGACAAACCTCTGGGGCCAACGTCCTGACTTTC,CATRQTSGANVLTF
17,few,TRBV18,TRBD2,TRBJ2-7,TGTGCCAGCTCACCACCGGAGTTTAGCGGGACCCTTAAGGAGCAGTACTTC,CASSPPEFSGTLKEQYF
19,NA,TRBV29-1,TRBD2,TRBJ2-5,TGCAGCGTTGAAGATCCGGGACTAGCGGGAGATATTAGCGGAAAGACCCAGTACTTC,CSVEDPGLAGDISGKTQYF
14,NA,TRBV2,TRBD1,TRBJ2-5,TGTGCCAGCAGCGCCGACAGGGGGCTGGAGACCCAGTACTTC,CASSADRGLETQYF
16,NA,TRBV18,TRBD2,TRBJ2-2,TGTGCCAGCTCACCACCGAACAGCGGGAGTTCCGGGGAGCTGTTTTTT,CASSPPNSGSSGELFF
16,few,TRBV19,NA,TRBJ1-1,TGTGCCAGTAGTATATTTTTCGGGGGAATGAACACTGAAGCTTTCTTT,CASSIFFGGMNTEAFF
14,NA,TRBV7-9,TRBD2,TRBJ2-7,TGTGCCAGCAGCTTAGTAGCGGGGGCCCACGAGCAGTACTTC,CASSLVAGAHEQYF
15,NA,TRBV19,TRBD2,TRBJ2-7,TGTGCCAGTAGCAGGACTAGCGGGAGTCCCTACGAGCAGTACTTC,CASSRTSGSPYEQYF
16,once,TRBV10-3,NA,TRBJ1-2,TGTGCCATCAGTGAGACTTGGGAGGCCCCCAACGGTGGCTACACCTTC,CAISETWEAPNGGYTF
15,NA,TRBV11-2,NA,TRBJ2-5,TGTGCCAGCAGTCAACGTGAGGAACCCCAAGAGACCCAGTACTTC,CASSQREEPQETQYF
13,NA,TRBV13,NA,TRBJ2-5,TGTGCCAGCAGCACGGACAGAGAAGAGACCCAGTACTTC,CASSTDREETQYF
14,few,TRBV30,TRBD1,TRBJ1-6,TGTGCCTGGAGCCGGGGACAGGATAATTCACCCCTCCACTTT,CAWSRGQDNSPLHF
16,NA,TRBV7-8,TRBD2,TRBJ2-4,TGTGCCAGCGGCTCCTTGGAGGGGGCTAGCGGGAGCATTCAGTACTTC,CASGSLEGASGSIQYF
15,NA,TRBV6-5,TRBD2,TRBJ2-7,TGTGCCAGCAGACCGTACCGGGAGGGTCCCTACGAGCAGTACTTC,CASRPYREGPYEQYF
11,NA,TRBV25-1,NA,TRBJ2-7,TGTGCCAGCAGCGACAGTTACGAGCAGTACTTC,CASSDSYEQYF
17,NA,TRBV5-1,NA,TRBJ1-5,TGCGCCAGCAGCCCAGGGGTTATTTTAACTGAAAATCAGCCCCAGCATTTT,CASSPGVILTENQPQHF
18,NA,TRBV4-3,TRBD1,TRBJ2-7,TGCGCCAGCAGCCAAGGTTTCGATCCCGGGACAGGGACAGGCCGGCAGTACTTC,CASSQGFDPGTGTGRQYF
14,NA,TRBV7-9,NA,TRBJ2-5,TGTGCCAGCAGCTTAGTTCAGGGAAGGGAGACCCAGTACTTC,CASSLVQGRETQYF
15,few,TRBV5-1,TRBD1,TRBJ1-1,TGCGCCAGCAGCTTTGGACAGGGGGCCGGAACTGAAGCTTTCTTT,CASSFGQGAGTEAFF
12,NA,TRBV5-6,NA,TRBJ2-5,TGTGCCAGCAGCTGGGACATGGAGACCCAGTACTTC,CASSWDMETQYF
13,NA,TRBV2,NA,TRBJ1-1,TGTGCCAGCAGTGCGGAGCAGAACACTGAAGCTTTCTTT,CASSAEQNTEAFF
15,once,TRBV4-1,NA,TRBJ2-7,TGCGCCAGCAGCCAAGGACTGCCGATAACCTACGAGCAGTACTTC,CASSQGLPITYEQYF
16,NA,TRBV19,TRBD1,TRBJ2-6,TGTGCCAGTAGTATCACAGGGGGCGCTGGGGCCAACGTCCTGACTTTC,CASSITGGAGANVLTF
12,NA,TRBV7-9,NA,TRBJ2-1,TGTGCCAGCAGCTTCGGTGACAATGAGCAGTTCTTC,CASSFGDNEQFF
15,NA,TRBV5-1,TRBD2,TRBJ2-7,TGCGCCAGCAGGTGGGGACTAGCGGAAATTTACGAGCAGTACTTC,CASRWGLAEIYEQYF
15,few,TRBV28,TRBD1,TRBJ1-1,TGTGCCAGCAGTTTAGCCGGGACAGTGAACACTGAAGCTTTCTTT,CASSLAGTVNTEAFF
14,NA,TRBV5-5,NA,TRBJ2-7,TGTGCCAGCCCTGGGTACAGGGATGGTTACGAGCAGTACTTC,CASPGYRDGYEQYF
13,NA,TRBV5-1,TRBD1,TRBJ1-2,TGCGCCAGCAGCTTGGGGGACAGGAGTGGCTACACCTTC,CASSLGDRSGYTF
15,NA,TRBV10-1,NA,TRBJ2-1,TGCGCCAGCAGTGAAAAGCGAAGCTCCCACAATGAGCAGTTCTTC,CASSEKRSSHNEQFF
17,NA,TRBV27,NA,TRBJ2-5,TGTGCCAGCAGACCCATAACAGCGCCAGGGAACCAAGAGACCCAGTACTTC,CASRPITAPGNQETQYF
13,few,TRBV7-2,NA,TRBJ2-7,TGTGCCAGCGCGCGAGGGCGGAACTACGAGCAGTACTTC,CASARGRNYEQYF
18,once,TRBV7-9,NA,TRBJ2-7,TGTTCCAGCACTCGATCCGAGAGAGGGGGGGATGATTGGGACGAGCAGTACTTC,CSSTRSERGGDDWDEQYF
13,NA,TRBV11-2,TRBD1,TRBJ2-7,TGTGCCAGCAGCCTACGGGACAGCTACGAGCAGTACTTC,CASSLRDSYEQYF
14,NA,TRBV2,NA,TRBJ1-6,TGTGCCAGCAGCATCTCACCGGGGGATGCACCCCTCCACTTT,CASSISPGDAPLHF
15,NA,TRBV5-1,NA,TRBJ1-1,TGCGCCAGCAGCTGGGGTCAGGGTGTGAACACTGAAGCTTTCTTT,CASSWGQGVNTEAFF
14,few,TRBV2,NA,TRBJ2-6,TGTGCCAGCCTCGAAGAGCCTGGGGCCAACGTCCTGACTTTC,CASLEEPGANVLTF
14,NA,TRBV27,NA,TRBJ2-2,TGTGCCAGCAGTATCAGGGAAGGGACCGGGGAGCTGTTTTTT,CASSIREGTGELFF
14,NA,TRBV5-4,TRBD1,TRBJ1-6,TGTGCCAGCAGCTTACCGGGACAGTTCTCACCCCTCCACTTT,CASSLPGQFSPLHF